The present T cell receptor (beta chain) was sequenced within a study of T-cell reconstitution after alpha-beta-depleted transplantation in children. Unique molecular identifiers were used in preparing the TCRbeta library. TCRdb analysed the PCR reads with MiXCR anew, one entry per CDR3 protein. The repertoire holds a few hundred thousand distinct CDR3 sequences, with about 9.4% as singletons. The germline V gene has CDR1 SGHRS and CDR2 YFSETQ. The CDR3 spans 15 residues. V was pared by 2 bases and J by 2 bases, with 2 bases of the junction left unmatched. This chain uses TRBV5-1 with TRBJ2-1, with 9 bases aligning to TRBD2. This sequence originates from a human donor who donated a stem cell graft to a child with acute lymphoblastic leukemia. The sequenced sample was PBMCs from the stem cell graft donor, obtained from the stem cell graft. Here the CDR3 reads CASSLRTSAYNEQFF. The CDR3 DNA reads as TGCGCCAGCAGCTTACGGACTAGCGCCTACAATGAGCAGTTCTTC.